One T cell receptor beta chain is described in this entry. This receptor's antigen is unknown. No base qualities exist here, and no much larger clone lies one base off it. The data stem from a study of T cell repertoires in cytomegalovirus infection (dated by TCRdb to about 2019). Describing the broader study: The HLA type of each donor mattered for the analysis, because public TCR beta signatures pointed to carriage of CMV infection along with the matching HLA type. General conclusions and limits of the study: The ex vivo response was dominated by HLA-C-restricted CMV-specific TCR beta clonotypes, which also provided the single most frequent clonotype in two of eight donors. In both this cohort and an independent cohort of several hundred donors, the cumulative frequency of public TCR beta family members distinguished carriers of CMV infection plus the relevant HLA type.

Sequencing was carried out with an Illumina HiSeq 1500. TCRdb itself trimmed the public reads at Q25 with fastp, ran MiXCR and retained productive beta chains. Entries are consolidated by CDR3 protein sequence, retaining the most common genes and DNA. Counted in this sample were some 300,000 distinct CDR3 sequences; about an eighth of them appeared once. The top ten constitute 8.8% of the sample. CDR1 SEHNR and CDR2 FQNEAQ were looked up in the germline V gene (reference sequence). Trimming at the junction amounts to 5 bases on V and 5 bases on J, and the germline ends lie 13 bases apart. From the cysteine up to the phenylalanine, the CDR3 has a length of 13 residues. Left in the record is the CDR3 DNA by itself, 39 bases read in frame from the first base.

The sequence derives from a human donor in good health (CMV status not recorded). Some clones in this sample may be carry-over from other donors' samples. The chain is assembled from TRBV7-9 and TRBJ2-7, and possibly TRBD1, on 6 matching bases. The sample taken for sequencing was PBMCs. The nucleotides read TGTGCCAGCAGCGTGGACAGTCTCCACGAGCAGTACTTC. This translates into CASSVDSLHEQYF.